The clone carrying this T cell receptor beta chain was detected ten times or more. Other DNA sequences in this sample translate to the same CDR3. TCRdb re-called the PCR reads with MiXCR. The sample includes 75,000 to 95,000 clones, roughly 13% of them seen just once. Thyroid surgery took place with no prior treatment in any patient. The sample originates from a study of metastatic and nonmetastatic thyroid tumors. The CDR3 runs to 15 residues. The V gene's germline CDR1 is MNHNS and CDR2 SASEGT. Germline trimming cut 4 bases from V and 1 base from J; bases unmatched to any gene: 6. The chain links TRBV6-1 to TRBJ2-5; TRBD1 aligns across 7 bases. What was sequenced was blood. This receptor was identified in a female donor with papillary thyroid cancer or a benign thyroid nodule (not recorded which). Some clones in this sample may be carry-over from other donors' samples. The CDR3 nucleotides read TGTGCCAGCAGTGGGGGACAGTCCCCCCAAGAGACCCAGTACTTC. It codes for CASSGGQSPQETQYF.